The 7 T cell receptor beta chains given below trace back to one sample, sequenced in a study of T-cell memory formation after mild COVID-19. A single record per CDR3 protein comes from TCRdb applying MiXCR to the 5' RACE reads. Of about 160,000 distinct CDR3 sequences listed, roughly 28% are singletons. What was sequenced was PBMCs or a T cell subset sorted from them (not recorded which). The receptors were gathered from an adult woman who had mild COVID-19 (a few samples of this study predate the infection). Cell type and time point are not known.

The chain employs TRBV30 and TRBJ2-3; no reliable D call. The CDR3 loop spans 15 amino acids. V lost 4 bases to trimming and J lost 0 bases, with 14 bases between them. Germline values: CDR1 GTSNPN, CDR2 SVGIG (reference sequence). CDR3 sequence: CAWTPDTLSTDTQYF. In nucleotides, the CDR3 is TGTGCCTGGACCCCCGACACCTTAAGCACAGATACGCAGTATTTT.

V usage is TRBV7-2 and J usage is TRBJ2-2, with D maybe TRBD1 (5 bases). V was cut by 5 bases and J by 2 bases, with 12 bases left in between. Germline V gene data show CDR1 as SGHTA and CDR2 as FQGNSA. The CDR3 spans 15 residues. CDR3 loop: CASSIRQKNTGELFF. CDR3 DNA sequence: TGTGCCAGCAGCATAAGACAGAAAAACACCGGGGAGCTGTTTTTT.

This clonotype was observed a few times. J is TRBJ1-2 and V is TRBV5-1; D uncertain. The V end lost 0 bases, the J end lost 1 base, and 7 bases lay between the germline ends. The CDR3 sequence is 14 residues long. CDR1 SGHRS and CDR2 YFSETQ come from the germline V gene. For the CDR3, the DNA is TGCGCCAGCAGCTTGGCCATGAATAACTATGGCTACACCTTC. Encoded protein: CASSLAMNNYGYTF.

The chain uses TRBV9 and TRBJ2-3, with D tentatively TRBD1 or TRBD2 (5 bases each). V lost 0 bases and J 9 bases, leaving 14 bases between the germline ends. Germline CDR1 reads SGDLS; CDR2 reads YYNGEE. The CDR3 consists of 14 residues. CDR3 in DNA: TGTGCCAGCAGCGTAGAAATGGGGGTGCAGACGCAGTATTTT. Translation gives CASSVEMGVQTQYF.

The rearrangement links TRBV6-5 to TRBJ2-2; 11 bases are a match to TRBD1. CDR3 length equals 15 residues. CDR1 MNHEY and CDR2 SVGAGI come from the germline V gene. V shed 6 bases and J 5 bases; nucleotides not matched to a gene: 5. CDR3 loop: CASSRDRGETGELFF. The CDR3 DNA follows: TGTGCCAGCAGCCGGGACAGGGGGGAGACCGGGGAGCTGTTTTTT.

There are a few counts of this clonotype. The rearrangement links TRBV12-3 or TRBV12-4 to TRBJ2-1; D unresolved. Trimming left V 1 base short and J 7 bases short, with 5 bases between. The CDR3 runs to 12 residues. CDR3 protein: CASSLVRNEQFF. CDR3 nucleotide sequence: TGTGCCAGCAGTTTAGTTAGGAATGAGCAGTTCTTC.

This clonotype appeared a few times. This sequence joins TRBV5-1 and TRBJ2-7; 10 nucleotides agree with TRBD1. J gave up 4 bases and V 4 bases, and 11 bases lay outside the gene matches. The CDR3 loop spans 16 amino acids. CDR1 SGHRS and CDR2 YFSETQ come from the germline V gene. The CDR3 loop is CASSIGPGQGLYEQYF. In DNA, the CDR3 is TGCGCCAGCAGCATCGGACCGGGACAGGGGTTATACGAGCAGTACTTC.